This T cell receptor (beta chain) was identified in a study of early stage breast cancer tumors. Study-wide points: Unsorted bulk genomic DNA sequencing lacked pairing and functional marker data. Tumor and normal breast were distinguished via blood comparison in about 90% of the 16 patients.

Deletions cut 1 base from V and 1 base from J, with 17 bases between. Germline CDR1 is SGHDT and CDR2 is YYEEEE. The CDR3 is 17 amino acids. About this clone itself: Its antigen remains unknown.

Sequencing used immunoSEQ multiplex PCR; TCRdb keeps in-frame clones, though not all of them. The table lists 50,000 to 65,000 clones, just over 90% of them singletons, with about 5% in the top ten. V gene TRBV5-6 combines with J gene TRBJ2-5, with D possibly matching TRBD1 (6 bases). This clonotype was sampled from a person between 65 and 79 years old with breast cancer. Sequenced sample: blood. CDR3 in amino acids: CASSLTPGTLSQETQYF. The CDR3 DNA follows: TGTGCCAGCAGCTTGACGCCGGGGACATTGTCCCAAGAGACCCAGTACTTC.